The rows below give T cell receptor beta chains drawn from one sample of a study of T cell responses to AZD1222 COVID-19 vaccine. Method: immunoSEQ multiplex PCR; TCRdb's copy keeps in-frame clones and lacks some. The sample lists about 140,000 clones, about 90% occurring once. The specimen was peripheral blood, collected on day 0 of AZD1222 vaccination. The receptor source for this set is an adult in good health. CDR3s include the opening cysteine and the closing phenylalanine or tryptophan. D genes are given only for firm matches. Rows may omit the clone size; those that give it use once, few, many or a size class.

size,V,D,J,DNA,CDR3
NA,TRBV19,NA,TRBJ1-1,TGTGCCAGTAGTATTCTCGGACAACCGAACACTGAAGCTTTCTTT,CASSILGQPNTEAFF
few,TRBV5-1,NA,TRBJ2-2,TGCGCCAGCACCCCCTCCTTAGGGGCGACCGGGGAGCTGTTTTTT,CASTPSLGATGELFF
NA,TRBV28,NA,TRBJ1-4,TGTGCCAGCGCGGGGCAGGGCTATGAAAAACTGTTTTTT,CASAGQGYEKLFF
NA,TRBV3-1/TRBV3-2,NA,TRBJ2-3,TGTGCCAGCAGCCAAAATCCACCAGATACGCAGTATTTT,CASSQNPPDTQYF
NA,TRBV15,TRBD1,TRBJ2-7,TGTGCCACCAGCCGGGGACAGTCGTCGTCTCAGTACTTC,CATSRGQSSSQYF
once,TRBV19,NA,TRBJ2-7,TGTGCCAGTAGTCCCTCCAGAGACGAGCAGTACTTC,CASSPSRDEQYF
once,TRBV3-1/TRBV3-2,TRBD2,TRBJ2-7,TGTGCCAGCAGCCAAATCGAGGGACTAGCGGGAGGGATCATAACGTACGAGCAGTACTTC,CASSQIEGLAGGIITYEQYF
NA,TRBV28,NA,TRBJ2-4,TGTGCCAGCAGGGGGGACGCAAACCCGGGGAACATTCAGTACTTC,CASRGDANPGNIQYF
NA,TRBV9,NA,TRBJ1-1,TGTGCCAGCAGCACTGTCTTGAACACTGAAGCTTTCTTT,CASSTVLNTEAFF
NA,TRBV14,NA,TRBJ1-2,TGTGCCAGCAGCCAAGTGCGGTTACAGGGCTACACCTTC,CASSQVRLQGYTF
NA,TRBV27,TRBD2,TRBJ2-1,TGTGCCAGCAGTCCACCGAGCGGGAGGAGGAATGAGCAGTTCTTC,CASSPPSGRRNEQFF
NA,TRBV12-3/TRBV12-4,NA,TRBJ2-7,TGTGCCAGCAGTACTAACAGGTACGAGCAGTACTTC,CASSTNRYEQYF
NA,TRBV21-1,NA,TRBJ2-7,TGTGCCAGCAGCAAAGCGGGACAAACCTACGAGCAGTACTTC,CASSKAGQTYEQYF
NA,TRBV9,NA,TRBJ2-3,TGTGCCAGCAGCGTAGGGGGAAATCCGGTAGATACGCAGTATTTT,CASSVGGNPVDTQYF
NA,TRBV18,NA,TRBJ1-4,TGTGCCAGCTCCCCCTTAGGGACGGCTAATGAAAAACTGTTTTTT,CASSPLGTANEKLFF
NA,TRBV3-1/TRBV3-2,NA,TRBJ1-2,TGTGCCAGCAGCCAAGCTTCCAATCGGGGCTACACCTTC,CASSQASNRGYTF
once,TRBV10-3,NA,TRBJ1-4,TGTGCCATCAGCGAATCCGGGGCAGACGGTGAAAAACTGTTTTTT,CAISESGADGEKLFF
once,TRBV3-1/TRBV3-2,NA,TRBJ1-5,TGTGCCAGCAGCCAAGAGGAACTGCCATCCAGCGATCAGCCCCAGCATTTT,CASSQEELPSSDQPQHF
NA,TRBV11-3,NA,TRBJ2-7,TGTGCCAGCAGCCGTCTGGACAGCCACGAGCAGTACTTC,CASSRLDSHEQYF
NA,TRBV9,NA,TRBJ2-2,TGTGCCAGCAGCGTAGAAGGTCTATCTACCGGGGAGCTGTTTTTT,CASSVEGLSTGELFF
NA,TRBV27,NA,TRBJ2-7,TGTGCCAGCAGTCGCCAGGAATCTCCCTACGAGCAGTACTTC,CASSRQESPYEQYF
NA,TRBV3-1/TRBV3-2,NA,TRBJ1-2,TGTGCCAGCAGCCCTTCGGAAAAGCTAGCTAACTATGGCTACACCTTC,CASSPSEKLANYGYTF
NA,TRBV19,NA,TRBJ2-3,TGTGCCAGTAGTCTGGCCCAGGGAGGTACAGATACGCAGTATTTT,CASSLAQGGTDTQYF
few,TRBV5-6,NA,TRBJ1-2,TGTGCCAGCAGCTTGGGACCAGTGGCAGGTGGCTACACCTTC,CASSLGPVAGGYTF
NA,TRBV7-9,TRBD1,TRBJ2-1,TGTGCCAGCAGCTTCCGACAGGGGAGAATCAATGAGCAGTTCTTC,CASSFRQGRINEQFF
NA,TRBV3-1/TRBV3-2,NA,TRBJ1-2,TGTGCCAGCAGCCAAATGGACACAGCTAACTATGGCTACACCTTC,CASSQMDTANYGYTF
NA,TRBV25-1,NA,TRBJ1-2,TGTGCCAGCAGTTTGGGACACTTAGTGTCTGGCTACACCTTC,CASSLGHLVSGYTF
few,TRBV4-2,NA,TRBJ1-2,TGTGCCAGCAGCCAAGATCGACAGGTGGGAGGCTACACCTTC,CASSQDRQVGGYTF
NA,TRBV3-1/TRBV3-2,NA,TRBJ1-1,TGTGCCAGCAGCCCCGTGGGTGGGGGGGCGGAAGAAGCTTTCTTT,CASSPVGGGAEEAFF
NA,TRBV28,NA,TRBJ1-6,TGTGCCGTCGGAGACGGGATTAATTCACCCCTCCACTTT,CAVGDGINSPLHF
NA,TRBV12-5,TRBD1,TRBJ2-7,TGTGCTAGTGGTTTGGACCGAGGGGACAGGGGGGGCCACGAGCAGTACTTC,CASGLDRGDRGGHEQYF
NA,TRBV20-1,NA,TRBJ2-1,TGCAGTGCTAGAGATTACGATGAGCAGTTCTTC,CSARDYDEQFF
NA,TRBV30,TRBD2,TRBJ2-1,TGTGCCTGGAGAAAAGCGGGGTACAATGAGCAGTTCTTC,CAWRKAGYNEQFF
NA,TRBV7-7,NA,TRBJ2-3,TGTGCCAGCAGCCGCGGGTTGGACACTACAGATACGCAGTATTTT,CASSRGLDTTDTQYF
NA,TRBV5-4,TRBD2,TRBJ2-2,TGTGCCAGCAGCTTCTTGGCGGGAGAGGCCGGGGAGCTGTTTTTT,CASSFLAGEAGELFF
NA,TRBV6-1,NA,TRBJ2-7,TGTGCCAGCAGTGACCTCACAGTTTCCGAGCAGTACTTC,CASSDLTVSEQYF
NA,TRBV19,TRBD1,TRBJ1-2,TGTGCCAGTAGTATAGAAGGTGGGACAGGGTTGGCTGGCTACACCTTC,CASSIEGGTGLAGYTF
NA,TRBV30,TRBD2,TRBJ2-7,TGTGCCTGGAGTGCTCTAGCGGGGTACGAGCAGTACTTC,CAWSALAGYEQYF
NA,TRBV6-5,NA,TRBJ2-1,TGTGCCAGCAGTTACTCGGGGCCGGGACTCGACAATGAGCAGTTCTTC,CASSYSGPGLDNEQFF
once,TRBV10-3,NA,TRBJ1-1,TGTGCCATCAGTGGGGGGGACACTGAAGCTTTCTTT,CAISGGDTEAFF
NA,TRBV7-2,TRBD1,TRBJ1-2,TGTGCCAGCAGCTTAGCCGCCCCCGGGACAGGGATCCTCTACACCTTC,CASSLAAPGTGILYTF
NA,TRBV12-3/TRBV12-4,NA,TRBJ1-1,TGTGCCAGCGGCCGGCACACTGAAGCTTTCTTT,CASGRHTEAFF
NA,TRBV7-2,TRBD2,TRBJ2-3,TGTGCCAGCAGCCTATACGGACTAGCGGGACTACCTAGCACAGATACGCAGTATTTT,CASSLYGLAGLPSTDTQYF
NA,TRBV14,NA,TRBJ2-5,TGTGCCAGCAGCCAAGTTTGGAGTAGGGTGGAGACCCAGTACTTC,CASSQVWSRVETQYF
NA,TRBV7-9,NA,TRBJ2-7,TGTGCCAGCAGCTTACGATGGGACGAGCAGTACTTC,CASSLRWDEQYF
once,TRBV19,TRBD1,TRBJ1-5,TGTGCCAGTAGTATTGAGGGGGCAAGCAATCAGCCCCAGCATTTT,CASSIEGASNQPQHF
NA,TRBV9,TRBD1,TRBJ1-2,TGTGCCAGCAGTGCCACGTGGACAGGTTTGGCTAACTATGGCTACACCTTC,CASSATWTGLANYGYTF
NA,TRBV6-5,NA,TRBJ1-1,TGTGCCAGCTCCAGGCTTCTGAACACTGAAGCTTTCTTT,CASSRLLNTEAFF
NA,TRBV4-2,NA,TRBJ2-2,TGTGCCAGCAGCCAAGGGGCAGCATCCACCGGGGAGCTGTTTTTT,CASSQGAASTGELFF
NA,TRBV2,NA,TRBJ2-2,TGTGCCAGCACAGCTATTGGGGAGCTGTTTTTT,CASTAIGELFF
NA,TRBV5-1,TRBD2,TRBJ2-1,TGCGCCAGCAGCACCTCTAGCGGGAGGAATGAGCAGTTCTTC,CASSTSSGRNEQFF